Reported below is one T cell receptor beta chain. Generated by immunoSEQ multiplex PCR, the TCRdb table keeps only in-frame clones and is missing some. Among more than 250,000 clones listed, 80% to 90% were seen once. The sample originates from a study of blood T cell repertoires in COVID-19. CDR1 is SGHKS and CDR2 is YYEKEE in the germline V gene (reference sequence). Trimming removed 1 base at V and 2 bases at J, with 9 bases between. The CDR3 contains 14 residues. Participants were aged about 18 to 90 years from around 25 US areas. Researchers sorted participants into cohorts using their self-reported clinical history.

The TCR originated in a woman aged 25 to 39 who had recovered from COVID-19. The V gene is TRBV5-5, the J gene TRBJ1-2; the D is unclear. The material sequenced was PBMCs or T cells enriched from blood (not recorded which). The CDR3 reads CASSLRPGNYGYTF. Written as DNA, the CDR3 is TGTGCCAGCAGCTTGAGGCCGGGAAACTATGGCTACACCTTC.